The 8 T cell receptor beta chains given below trace back to one sample, sequenced in a study of OX40 agonist ivuxolimab in advanced cancers. The assay was immunoSEQ multiplex PCR, and TCRdb's table has in-frame clones only and misses some. The sample includes over 25,000 clones, 74% of them seen just once. This material consisted of CD4+ or CD8+ T cells sorted from blood, taken in a trial of the OX40 agonist ivuxolimab. The receptor set was obtained from an adult with an advanced solid tumor such as melanoma, head and neck, liver or kidney cancer.

The gene calls are TRBV7-2 and TRBJ2-5; D gene uncertain. The CDR3 runs to 13 residues. Trimming cost V 5 bases and J 5 bases, with 12 bases left between them. Germline V CDR1 and CDR2: SGHTA, FQGNSA. The CDR3 DNA sequence: TGTGCCAGCAGCAGGGCTATCTCGGAGACCCAGTACTTC. Amino acid sequence: CASSRAISETQYF.

The chain has TRBV5-1 and TRBJ1-1; 10 nucleotides line up with TRBD1. This CDR3 is 14 amino acids long. Unmatched junction bases numbered 2, after V lost 4 bases and J lost 2 bases. Looked up from germline, CDR1 is SGHRS and CDR2 is YFSETQ. The CDR3 region is CASSRDRGNTEAFF. The DNA for the CDR3 is TGCGCCAGCAGCCGGGACAGGGGAAACACTGAAGCTTTCTTT.

The rearrangement uses TRBV5-4 and TRBJ1-5, with D hard to call. Germline lookup yields CDR1 SGHNT and CDR2 YYREEE (reference sequence). With 4 bases removed from V and 1 base from J, the gap between germline ends came to 15 bases. CDR3 length equals 16 residues. For the CDR3, the DNA is TGTGCCAGCAGCCGAGCGGGATTCGGCAGCAATCAGCCCCAGCATTTT. Translating it yields CASSRAGFGSNQPQHF.

This clone turned up a few times. The chain couples TRBV11-2 to TRBJ2-3; unclear D gene. The V gene lost 5 bases and the J gene lost 2 bases, with 5 bases spanning the gap. The CDR3 covers 12 residues. Germline V CDR1 and CDR2: SGHAT, FQNNGV. In nucleotides, the CDR3 is TGTGCCAGCAGCCCCCACACAGATACGCAGTATTTT. Translating it yields CASSPHTDTQYF.

This clone was seen once. The V gene is TRBV29-1, the J gene TRBJ1-4, with D possibly TRBD1 on 5 matching bases. V gave up 4 bases and J gave up 2 bases, with 11 bases separating them. The length of the CDR3 is 14 residues. Germline loops: CDR1 SQVTM, CDR2 ANQGSEA. The CDR3, as DNA: TGCAGCGTTGCAAGGGGACCGACTAATGAAAAACTGTTTTTT. This translates into CSVARGPTNEKLFF.

The rearrangement uses TRBV23-1 and TRBJ2-7; D remains ambiguous. TRBV23-1 counts as an open reading frame of uncertain function. The CDR3 totals 16 residues. Trimming left V 0 bases short and J 5 bases short, with 17 bases between. In DNA form, the CDR3 reads TGCGCCAGCAGTCAATCGGGGTACCAAGGGATTAACGAGCAGTACGTC. Its protein product is CASSQSGYQGINEQYV.

This clone occurred a few times. V usage is TRBV7-3 and J usage is TRBJ2-5; TRBD1 might be the D (5 bases). Germline CDR1 and CDR2: SGHTA and FQGTGA. This CDR3 contains 14 residues. Trimming left V 0 bases short and J 4 bases short, with 9 bases between. CDR3 in amino acids: CASSLTPDRETQYF. The CDR3 DNA reads as TGTGCCAGCAGCTTAACTCCCGACAGAGAGACCCAGTACTTC.

V usage is TRBV7-2 and J usage is TRBJ1-2; D might be TRBD1 (6 bases). The germline V and J ends were trimmed by 5 bases and 4 bases, with 14 bases remaining between them. Germline V gives CDR1 SGHTA, CDR2 FQGNSA. This CDR3 spans 14 amino acids. CDR3: CASSPGGGIYGYTF. CDR3 nucleotide sequence: TGTGCCAGCAGCCCGGGAGGGGGGATCTATGGCTACACCTTC.